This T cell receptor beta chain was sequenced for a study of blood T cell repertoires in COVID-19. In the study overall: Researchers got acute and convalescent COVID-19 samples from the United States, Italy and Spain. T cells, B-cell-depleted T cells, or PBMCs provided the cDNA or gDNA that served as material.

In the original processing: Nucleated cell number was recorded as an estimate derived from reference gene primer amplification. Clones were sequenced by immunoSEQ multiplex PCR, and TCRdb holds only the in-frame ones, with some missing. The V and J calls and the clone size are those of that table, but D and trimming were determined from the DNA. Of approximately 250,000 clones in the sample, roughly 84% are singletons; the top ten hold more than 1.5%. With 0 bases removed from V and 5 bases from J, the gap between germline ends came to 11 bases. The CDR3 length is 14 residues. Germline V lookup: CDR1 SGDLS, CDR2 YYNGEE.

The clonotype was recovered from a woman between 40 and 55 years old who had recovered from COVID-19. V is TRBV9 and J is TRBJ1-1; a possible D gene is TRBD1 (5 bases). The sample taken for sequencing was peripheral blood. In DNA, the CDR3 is TGTGCCAGCAGCGTAGGATTGGGGGGGACTGAAGCTTTCTTT. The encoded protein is CASSVGLGGTEAFF.